This TCR beta chain was found in a study of blood T cell repertoires in COVID-19. Turning to the study itself: COVID-19 samples from acute and convalescent phases originated in the United States, Italy and Spain. PBMCs, B-cell-depleted T cells, or T cells provided the cDNA or gDNA that made up the material.

As processed by the authors: Counts of nucleated cells, estimated from reference gene primer amplification, were obtained. TCRdb's table, derived via immunoSEQ multiplex PCR, lists solely in-frame clones and lacks some. The D gene and trimming were derived from the DNA, and the V and J assignments and clone size from that table. The sample has 100,000 to 150,000 clones; about nine tenths are singletons. The CDR3 extends over 14 amino acids. V was pared by 4 bases and J by 8 bases, with 7 bases of the junction left unmatched. CDR1 and CDR2 (germline): KGHSY, FQNENV. Sequences were obtained from peripheral blood. The genes are TRBV16 and TRBJ1-5, with 8 bases lining up with TRBD1. This receptor was taken from a human donor in a cohort sampled during active COVID-19. CDR3 in amino acids: CASSPDRVDEPQHF. As DNA, the CDR3 is TGTGCCAGCAGCCCGGACAGGGTGGACGAGCCCCAGCATTTT.